One sample yielded the 31 T cell receptor beta chains listed below, sequenced in a study of T cell repertoires in cytomegalovirus infection. TCRdb re-derived calls from the reads in MiXCR, one entry per CDR3 protein. The table shows hundreds of thousands of distinct CDR3 sequences, with roughly 28% occurring only once. These receptors lack a known antigen. The sequencing here drew on cultured PBMCs, taken from culture after CMV antigen stimulation. The origin of the receptors is a human donor in good health (CMV status not recorded). Some clones in this sample may be carry-over from other donors' samples.

This rearrangement joins TRBV7-9 to TRBJ2-3, with a tentative D call TRBD1 (6 bases). The CDR3 spans 14 residues. Looked up from germline, CDR1 is SEHNR and CDR2 is FQNEAQ (reference sequence). V shed 5 bases and J shed 0 bases, with 9 bases lying between them. Written as DNA, the CDR3 is TGTGCCAGCAGCAAGACAGGAAGCACAGATACGCAGTATTTT. Encoded protein: CASSKTGSTDTQYF.

There are many counts of this clonotype. The V and J genes are TRBV7-6 and TRBJ1-5; D call uncertain. Germline values: CDR1 SGHVS, CDR2 FNYEAQ. The germline V and J ends were trimmed by 5 bases and 0 bases, with 5 bases remaining between them. This CDR3 is 13 amino acids long. In DNA, the CDR3 is TGTGCCAGCAGCAAAAATAGCAATCAGCCCCAGCATTTT. This gives the protein CASSKNSNQPQHF.

V is TRBV7-2 and J is TRBJ2-1; D is undetermined. CDR3 size: 16 residues. V was trimmed by 3 bases and J by 0 bases, leaving 12 bases between them. Germline V gives CDR1 SGHTA, CDR2 FQGNSA. For the CDR3, the DNA is TGTGCCAGCAGCTTGGAGCTAGATCCCTCCTACAATGAGCAGTTCTTC. It yields the protein CASSLELDPSYNEQFF.

This clonotype was detected only a few times. This chain links TRBV7-9 with TRBJ2-7; D might be TRBD2 (6 bases). Germline CDR1 and CDR2: SEHNR and FQNEAQ (reference sequence). V was pared by 1 base and J by 4 bases, with 14 bases between. This CDR3 region has 15 residues. The CDR3 region has the DNA TGTGCCAGCAGCTTAGGGTCGGGACTGGTATACGAGCAGTACTTC. Its translation is CASSLGSGLVYEQYF.

The genes are TRBV7-8 and TRBJ2-1; the match to TRBD2 covers 10 bases. After removal of 3 bases from V and 14 bases from J, the junction contained 10 bases not matched to a gene. Germline lookup yields CDR1 SGHVS and CDR2 FQNEAQ. CDR3 length: 14 residues. The CDR3 sequence: CASSLSPGTSVKFF. In DNA, the CDR3 is TGTGCCAGCAGCTTGAGTCCCGGGACTAGCGTTAAGTTCTTC.

This clonotype was observed many times. V gene TRBV7-9 combines with J gene TRBJ1-1, with TRBD1 as a possible D gene (5 bases). V lost 2 bases to trimming and J lost 2 bases, with 33 bases between them. This CDR3 comprises 22 residues. Germline assignment: CDR1 SEHNR and CDR2 FQNEAQ (reference sequence). In DNA form, the CDR3 reads TGTGCCAGCAGCTTACCCCTAGGGACTTTTCGGACCTCCCCAACCCCTAACACTGAAGCTTTCTTT. It specifies CASSLPLGTFRTSPTPNTEAFF.

The sample holds many counts of this clonotype. V is TRBV7-9 and J is TRBJ1-5; D not certain. This CDR3 comprises 14 residues. Between the trimmed V and J ends, which lost 5 bases and 1 base, there was a span of 9 bases. Germline values: CDR1 SEHNR, CDR2 FQNEAQ (reference sequence). The chain's CDR3 is CASSRGMSNQPQHF. CDR3 DNA: TGTGCCAGCAGCAGAGGGATGAGCAATCAGCCCCAGCATTTT.

In this sample, this clonotype turned up many times. This chain links TRBV20-1 with TRBJ2-5, with 7 bases identical to TRBD2. This CDR3 is 15 amino acids long. CDR1 is DFQATT, CDR2 SNEGSKA, per germline (reference sequence). The V gene end was trimmed by 5 bases and the J gene end by 6 bases; junction bases not matched to a gene: 15. The CDR3 loop is CSASGSLRLAQTQYF. The CDR3 nucleotides read TGCAGTGCTTCTGGTTCCCTCCGACTAGCACAGACCCAGTACTTC.

The chain has TRBV3-1 and TRBJ1-3; D ambiguous. The germline CDR1 and CDR2 sequences are LGHDT and YNNKEL (reference sequence). V gave up 0 bases and J gave up 2 bases, with 5 bases separating them. The CDR3 sequence is 14 residues long. CDR3 nucleotides: TGTGCCAGCAGCCAAGATGGGACTGGAAACACCATATATTTT. This translates into CASSQDGTGNTIYF.

This clonotype was seen ten or more times. Germline is not matched at one junction end, which may reflect a read error. V gene TRBV7-2 combines with J gene TRBJ1-5, with D perhaps matching TRBD1 (5 bases). The germline CDR1 and CDR2 sequences are SGHTA and FQGNSA. The CDR3 is 14 residues long. In nucleotides, the CDR3 is TGTGCCAGCAGCTCGGGACGGAGCAACCAGCCCCAGCATTTT. It specifies CASSSGRSNQPQHF.

This clonotype was recorded a few times. The rearrangement uses TRBV27 and TRBJ2-1, with D perhaps being TRBD1 or TRBD2 (5 bases each). CDR1 is MNHEY and CDR2 is SMNVEV in the germline V gene (reference sequence). Trimming took 3 bases from V and 4 from J, leaving 16 bases between them. This CDR3 is built from 16 residues. CDR3 amino acids: CASSFRAGGAYNEQFF. Here the CDR3 DNA reads TGTGCCAGCAGTTTTCGGGCGGGTGGGGCTTACAATGAGCAGTTCTTC.

The V call is TRBV5-1, the J call TRBJ1-1; 7 bases are a match to TRBD1. Germline V CDR1 and CDR2: SGHRS, YFSETQ. CDR3 length: 15 residues. After removal of 7 bases from V and 3 bases from J, the junction contained 12 bases not matched to a gene. As DNA, the CDR3 is TGCGCCAGCTCGGGACAGCCATCGAGGGACACTGAAGCTTTCTTT. It encodes CASSGQPSRDTEAFF.

J is TRBJ1-3 and V is TRBV28; D perhaps matches TRBD1 (6 bases). The ends were cut back, 4 bases at V and 0 bases at J, with 10 bases in the middle. The V gene's germline CDR1 is MDHEN and CDR2 SYDVKM. This CDR3 is 15 amino acids long. CDR3 DNA: TGTGCCAGCAGTTCCAGGGGAAACTCTGGAAACACCATATATTTT. It encodes CASSSRGNSGNTIYF.

This clonotype was picked up many times. The chain joins TRBV7-8 to TRBJ1-1, with D unresolved. CDR1 and CDR2 (germline): SGHVS, FQNEAQ. The CDR3 is 12 amino acids. Trimming left V 8 bases short and J 4 bases short, with 11 bases between. CDR3: CASARSGTEAFF. Written as DNA, the CDR3 is TGTGCCAGCGCGAGGAGTGGCACTGAAGCTTTCTTT. The full variable domain, in which reference TRBV7-8 and TRBJ1-1 provide the parts outside the CDR3, is GAGVSQSPRYKVAKRGQDVALRCDPISGHVSLFWYQQALGQGPEFLTYFQNEAQLDKSGLPSDRFFAERPEGSVSTLKIQRTQQEDSAVYLCASARSGTEAFFGQGTRLTVV.

This clonotype has more than one count but fewer than ten. The chain recombines TRBV7-3 with TRBJ2-3; 7 bases map to TRBD2. The V and J ends lost 4 bases and 1 base, in that order; junction bases with no gene match: 8. From germline, CDR1 is SGHTA and CDR2 FQGTGA. CDR3 size: 16 residues. The DNA of the CDR3 is TGTGCCAGCAGCTCGTTGAGCGGGATTCGCACAGATACGCAGTATTTT. Translation: CASSSLSGIRTDTQYF.

The V gene is TRBV12-3 or TRBV12-4, the J gene TRBJ1-3; no clear D gene. V lost 4 bases, J lost 0 bases, and 7 bases lay in between. This CDR3 spans 14 amino acids. For the CDR3, the DNA is TGTGCCAGCAGTTATGACAACTCTGGAAACACCATATATTTT. Translating gives CASSYDNSGNTIYF.

The sample holds a few counts of this clonotype. The chain has TRBV27 and TRBJ2-7; weak D call: TRBD2 (7 bases). Germline V gene lookup returns CDR1 MNHEY and CDR2 SMNVEV (reference sequence). Trimming removed 6 bases at V and 6 bases at J, with 18 bases between. The CDR3 runs 14 residues. DNA of the CDR3: TGTGCCAGCAGCCGCGGGGGCCAGGGTTTCGAGCAGTACTTC. Amino acids: CASSRGGQGFEQYF.

This clonotype was picked up many times. The chain combines TRBV7-2 with TRBJ1-1; D might be TRBD1 (6 bases). V lost 2 bases and J 3 bases, leaving 10 bases between the germline ends. Per the germline V gene, CDR1 is SGHTA and CDR2 is FQGNSA. The length of the CDR3 is 14 residues. The CDR3 DNA sequence: TGTGCCAGCAGCTTACGTGCAGGGGACACTGAAGCTTTCTTT. As protein: CASSLRAGDTEAFF.

This clonotype was seen ten or more times. V gene TRBV7-2 combines with J gene TRBJ2-5, with D possibly being TRBD1 (6 bases). The CDR3 covers 14 residues. The V and J ends lost 5 bases and 3 bases respectively, with 13 bases between them. Germline V lookup: CDR1 SGHTA, CDR2 FQGNSA. This chain's CDR3 is CASSLGGSKETQYF. The CDR3 DNA sequence: TGTGCCAGCAGCCTAGGGGGTTCGAAAGAGACCCAGTACTTC.

This clonotype was seen at least ten times. The rearrangement uses TRBV20-1 and TRBJ2-1, with TRBD2 matching over 7 bases. The germline CDR1 and CDR2 sequences are DFQATT and SNEGSKA (reference sequence). The CDR3 sequence is 15 residues long. The V segment lost 0 bases and the J segment 0 bases; nucleotides outside the gene matches: 2. CDR3 coding DNA: TGCAGTGCTAGAGAGCGGGGGAGCTCCTACAATGAGCAGTTCTTC. This encodes CSARERGSSYNEQFF.

This clonotype was seen more than once but under ten times. This sequence joins TRBV11-1 and TRBJ2-3; D is unclear. The germline CDR1 and CDR2 sequences are SGHAT and FQDESV (reference sequence). The CDR3 totals 16 residues. Trimming stripped 4 bases from V and 0 bases from J, with 14 bases between. CDR3 residues: CASSSRLFTSTDTQYF. CDR3 bases: TGTGCCAGCAGCTCCCGACTTTTCACTAGCACAGATACGCAGTATTTT. The full variable domain, completed using reference TRBV11-1 and TRBJ2-3, is EAEVAQSPRYKITEKSQAVAFWCDPISGHATLYWYRQILGQGPELLVQFQDESVVDDSQLPKDRFSAERLKGVDSTLKIQPAELGDSAMYLCASSSRLFTSTDTQYFGPGTRLTVL.

The chain combines TRBV27 with TRBJ2-3, with a tentative D call TRBD1 (5 bases). Germline V gene sequence: CDR1 MNHEY, CDR2 SMNVEV (reference sequence). CDR3 length equals 14 residues. V gave up 3 bases and J gave up 3 bases, with 10 bases separating them. The CDR3 sequence: CASSFTRATDTQYF. CDR3 sequence (DNA): TGTGCCAGCAGTTTTACCAGGGCGACAGATACGCAGTATTTT.

This clonotype was seen only a few times. V is TRBV6-1 and J is TRBJ2-7, with a weak D call TRBD1 (7 bases). The CDR3 spans 15 residues. Trimming removed 5 bases from V and 1 base from J, with 15 bases in between. CDR1 is MNHNS, CDR2 SASEGT, per germline. The CDR3 DNA sequence: TGTGCCAGCAGTTCTTGGACAGGACTATCCTACGAGCAGTACTTC. As protein: CASSSWTGLSYEQYF.

The chain uses TRBV20-1 and TRBJ1-5, with a possible D match to TRBD1 (5 bases). This CDR3 comprises 15 residues. In germline, CDR1 is DFQATT, CDR2 SNEGSKA (reference sequence). V was shortened by 5 bases and J by 0 bases, with 14 bases between the two germline ends. The CDR3 region has the DNA TGCAGTGCTTTGGACGGGACCCATAGCAATCAGCCCCAGCATTTT. This sequence encodes CSALDGTHSNQPQHF.

This clonotype was seen only a few times. V is TRBV6-1 and J is TRBJ2-3; D is ambiguous. The CDR3 has 14 residues. The V gene lost 7 bases and the J gene lost 2 bases, with 13 bases spanning the gap. The germline gives CDR1 MNHNS, CDR2 SASEGT. Here the CDR3 reads CASTRPDHTDTQYF. The CDR3 DNA reads TGTGCCAGCACCCGACCAGATCACACAGATACGCAGTATTTT.

The gene calls are TRBV5-1 and TRBJ2-5; weak D call: TRBD2 (6 bases). The CDR3 spans 17 residues. Trimming left V 4 bases short and J 0 bases short, with 19 bases between. Germline V gives CDR1 SGHRS, CDR2 YFSETQ. CDR3 sequence (DNA): TGCGCCAGCAGCCGAGACGGGGCTAGCGAGGACCAAGAGACCCAGTACTTC. The encoded protein is CASSRDGASEDQETQYF. The whole variable domain, remainder taken from reference TRBV5-1 and TRBJ2-5, is KAGVTQTPRYLIKTRGQQVTLSCSPISGHRSVSWYQQTPGQGLQFLFEYFSETQRNKGNFPGRFSGRQFSNSRSEMNVSTLELGDSALYLCASSRDGASEDQETQYFGPGTRLLVL.

This clonotype was observed a handful of times. This chain links TRBV12-3 or TRBV12-4 with TRBJ2-3, with TRBD2 matching over 11 bases. V gave up 5 bases and J gave up 3 bases; unmatched junction bases: 7. This CDR3 is 16 amino acids long. CDR3 in amino acids: CASSPIAGGPTDTQYF. CDR3 nucleotide sequence: TGTGCCAGCAGTCCTATAGCGGGAGGGCCGACAGATACGCAGTATTTT.

This clonotype was recorded a few times. V usage is TRBV27 and J usage is TRBJ2-1, with TRBD2 matching 9 bases. CDR3 length: 15 amino acids. CDR1 is MNHEY, CDR2 SMNVEV, per germline (reference sequence). J was trimmed by 6 bases and V by 2 bases; bases with no gene match: 5. CDR3 in amino acids: CASSLRSGRSNEQFF. CDR3 in DNA: TGTGCCAGCAGTTTAAGGAGCGGGAGGTCCAATGAGCAGTTCTTC.

The J gene is TRBJ2-3, the V gene TRBV7-8, with D unclear. V was trimmed by 6 bases and J by 0 bases, leaving 10 bases between them. Germline CDR1 reads SGHVS; CDR2 reads FQNEAQ. This CDR3 has 14 amino acids. CDR3 region: CASSRRVSTDTQYF. The CDR3 nucleotides are TGTGCCAGCAGTCGTAGGGTGAGCACAGATACGCAGTATTTT.

The CDR3 region has the DNA TGTGCCAGCAGCTTAATTGGCGGGGGGGCCACACATGAGCAGTTCTTC. Translation: CASSLIGGGATHEQFF. This chain connects TRBV7-6 to TRBJ2-1; TRBD2 matches at 9 bases. This CDR3 is built from 16 residues. Germline V gives CDR1 SGHVS, CDR2 FNYEAQ. V shed 2 bases, J shed 8 bases, and the junction held 10 bases outside the gene matches.

The chain combines TRBV6-6 with TRBJ2-1, with D perhaps being TRBD1 or TRBD2 (5 bases each). Germline CDR1 is MNHNY and CDR2 is SVGAGI (reference sequence). Trimming removed 7 bases at V and 0 bases at J, with 10 bases between. The CDR3 length is 14 residues. The CDR3 nucleotides are TGTGCCAGCAACCGGGGCAGCTCCTACAATGAGCAGTTCTTC. As protein: CASNRGSSYNEQFF.